Following are 6 T cell receptor beta chains from one sample sequenced in a study of cytomegalovirus exposure and HLA in healthy donors. PCR was performed using 60 Vbeta and 13 Jbeta primers. The repertoire was sequenced with immunoSEQ multiplex PCR; TCRdb's copy has only in-frame clones and lacks some. The sample comprises about 230,000 clones, more than 70% of which are singletons, and around 0.44% rests with the top ten. The specimen sequenced was PBMCs. These TCRs come from a boy aged 5-17 years in good health and CMV-seronegative.

This clone was seen a few times. The rearrangement joins TRBV11-3 to TRBJ2-7, with TRBD1 matching 8 bases. This CDR3 spans 15 amino acids. The ends lost 5 bases at V and 1 base at J; junction bases unmatched: 7. The germline gives CDR1 SGHNT, CDR2 YENEEA. The CDR3 here is CASSPAGTGSYEQYF. Written as DNA, the CDR3 is TGTGCCAGCAGCCCCGCCGGGACAGGATCCTACGAGCAGTACTTC.

The chain has TRBV11-3 and TRBJ2-7; D unclear. V was pared by 4 bases and J by 9 bases, with 13 bases between. The length of the CDR3 is 12 residues. Germline CDR1 reads SGHNT; CDR2 reads YENEEA. CDR3 coding DNA: TGTGCCAGCAGCTCGCCCGTTGGCAGGCAGTACTTC. It encodes CASSSPVGRQYF.

The genes are TRBV19 and TRBJ1-2, with 7 bases identical to TRBD1. The CDR3 totals 14 residues. Germline trimming cut 5 bases from V and 8 bases from J; bases unmatched to any gene: 11. Per germline, CDR1 LNHDA and CDR2 SQIVND (reference sequence). This CDR3 is CASSYIGGQKGYTF. The CDR3 DNA reads TGTGCCAGTAGTTATATAGGGGGACAGAAGGGCTACACCTTC.

This rearrangement joins TRBV18 to TRBJ2-4; D not resolved. This CDR3 contains 14 residues. Germline V gene sequence: CDR1 KGHSH, CDR2 LQKENI. Trimming shortened V by 0 bases and J by 0 bases, and 3 bases separated the two germline ends. The CDR3 nucleotides are TGTGCCAGCTCACCACCCCTAGCCAAAAACATTCAGTACTTC. It codes for CASSPPLAKNIQYF.

The chain couples TRBV4-2 to TRBJ2-2; 11 bases line up with TRBD1. V lost 4 bases to trimming and J lost 7 bases; unmatched junction nucleotides: 2. Germline loops: CDR1 LGHNA, CDR2 YNFKEQ. The CDR3 totals 14 residues. CDR3: CASSRTGGHGELFF. CDR3 in DNA: TGTGCCAGCAGCCGGACAGGGGGCCACGGGGAGCTGTTTTTT.

This chain joins TRBV6-1 and TRBJ1-4, with 10 nucleotides matching TRBD1. The CDR3 is made up of 15 amino acids. J gave up 6 bases and V 5 bases, and 6 bases lay outside the gene matches. Germline V gene data show CDR1 as MNHNS and CDR2 as SASEGT. CDR3: CASSMTGGGYEKLFF. CDR3 nucleotide sequence: TGTGCCAGCAGTATGACAGGGGGCGGGTATGAAAAACTGTTTTTT.